Shown below are 18 T cell receptor beta chains from a single sample sequenced in a study of regulatory T cells in long-lasting Graves disease. Specified time point: persistent/refractory GD, antithyroid drugs over 5 years with positive TRAb. There was RNA extracted from PBMCs, and the TCR library was made from it. Building of the TCR beta libraries involved iRepertoire HTBI primers and Arm-PCR of CDR3 regions. TCRdb used MiXCR to reprocess the multiplex PCR reads, holding one entry per CDR3 protein. Here the sample spans around 400,000 distinct CDR3 sequences, about 25% being singletons. Sequenced material: peripheral blood mononuclear cells (PBMCs), taken when the disease was refractory, from a patient treated with antithyroid drugs. The receptors were sampled from a female donor with Graves disease.

This clonotype came up a few times. The chain has TRBV7-9 and TRBJ2-1; the match to TRBD1 covers 9 bases. The CDR3 has 14 residues. Looked up from germline, CDR1 is SEHNR and CDR2 is FQNEAQ (reference sequence). V lost 5 bases and J lost 7; bases outside the gene matches: 6. CDR3: CASSPGQGRNEQFF. In DNA, the CDR3 is TGTGCCAGCAGCCCTGGACAGGGGCGTAATGAGCAGTTCTTC.

This sequence joins TRBV28 and TRBJ2-3; 12 bases are a match to TRBD1. This CDR3 region has 15 residues. The trim removed 8 bases at V and 4 bases at J, leaving 7 bases unmatched. Germline V gene lookup returns CDR1 MDHEN and CDR2 SYDVKM. The CDR3: CASRPGQGAADTQYF. The CDR3 DNA sequence: TGTGCCAGCCGCCCGGGACAGGGGGCAGCAGATACGCAGTATTTT.

The rearrangement links TRBV5-4 to TRBJ1-4; D call uncertain. The V gene's germline CDR1 is SGHNT and CDR2 YYREEE (reference sequence). This CDR3 spans 13 amino acids. With 4 bases removed from V and 6 bases from J, the gap between germline ends came to 10 bases. CDR3 DNA sequence: TGTGCCAGCAGCCCGAATCTAGATGAAAAACTGTTTTTT. Amino acids: CASSPNLDEKLFF. The variable domain in full, completed from reference TRBV5-4 and TRBJ1-4, reads ETGVTQSPTHLIKTRGQQVTLRCSSQSGHNTVSWYQQALGQGPQFIFQYYREEENGRGNFPPRFSGLQFPNYSSELNVNALELDDSALYLCASSPNLDEKLFFGSGTQLSVL.

This clonotype has a count of ten or more. This chain connects TRBV11-2 to TRBJ1-1, with a weak D call TRBD1 (6 bases). This CDR3 comprises 17 residues. Trimming removed 4 bases from V and 2 bases from J, with 20 bases in between. Germline lookup yields CDR1 SGHAT and CDR2 FQNNGV. Written as DNA, the CDR3 is TGTGCCAGCAGCTCGAAACGTTGGGACACCGTTAACACTGAAGCTTTCTTT. Its translation is CASSSKRWDTVNTEAFF.

This clonotype was counted between two and nine times. This chain joins TRBV15 and TRBJ2-5; D may be TRBD1 or TRBD2 (6 bases each). The CDR3 is made up of 15 amino acids. V dropped 1 base and J dropped 5 bases, with 14 bases sitting between them. CDR1 LNHNV and CDR2 YYDKDF come from the germline V gene (reference sequence). CDR3 sequence (DNA): TGTGCCACCAGCAGAGTTCGGGGGCCACAGGAGACCCAGTACTTC. Its protein product is CATSRVRGPQETQYF.

This clonotype was seen many times. The gene calls are TRBV27 and TRBJ1-1; D is perhaps TRBD1 (5 bases). The germline CDR1 and CDR2 sequences are MNHEY and SMNVEV (reference sequence). Trimming shortened V by 5 bases and J by 1 base, and 23 bases separated the two germline ends. This CDR3 comprises 18 residues. CDR3 nucleotides: TGTGCCAGCAGTGCTTTCCCTTCAGGGAGGCTGAAGAACACTGAAGCTTTCTTT. This encodes CASSAFPSGRLKNTEAFF.

The CDR3 spells CASSVANRPNSPLHF. In DNA form, the CDR3 reads TGTGCCAGTAGTGTGGCCAACAGGCCTAATTCACCCCTCCACTTT. The V call is TRBV19, the J call TRBJ1-6; tentative D call: TRBD1 (5 bases). The V end was cut by 5 bases, the J end by 6 bases, with 14 bases between. This CDR3 region has 15 residues. Germline assignment: CDR1 LNHDA and CDR2 SQIVND (reference sequence). The whole variable domain, remainder taken from reference TRBV19 and TRBJ1-6, is DGGITQSPKYLFRKEGQNVTLSCEQNLNHDAMYWYRQDPGQGLRLIYYSQIVNDFQKGDIAEGYSVSREKKESFPLTVTSAQKNPTAFYLCASSVANRPNSPLHFGNGTRLTVT.

At least ten counts were recorded for this clonotype. The V gene is TRBV6-1, the J gene TRBJ1-5; a weak D match, TRBD1 (6 bases). Trimming left V 6 bases short and J 2 bases short, with 11 bases between. CDR3 length equals 14 residues. Germline CDR1 MNHNS, CDR2 SASEGT. The CDR3 region has the DNA TGTGCCAGCAGAGCCGGACAGCGCAATCAGCCCCAGCATTTT. Its translation is CASRAGQRNQPQHF.

This clonotype was seen many times. The rearrangement joins TRBV6-1 to TRBJ2-7; D possibly corresponds to TRBD2 (5 bases). This CDR3 comprises 16 residues. Germline lookup yields CDR1 MNHNS and CDR2 SASEGT. Trimming removed 6 bases at V and 3 bases at J, with 21 bases between. In DNA form, the CDR3 reads TGTGCCAGCAGCTCGTACTTGCGGGCCGCGGACTACGAGCAGTACTTC. The encoded protein is CASSSYLRAADYEQYF.

V and J are TRBV7-3 and TRBJ2-2; 14 bases fit TRBD2. This CDR3 region has 15 residues. Germline V lookup: CDR1 SGHTA, CDR2 FQGTGA. V gave up 5 bases and J gave up 7 bases; unmatched junction bases: 3. CDR3 sequence (DNA): TGTGCCAGCAGCAGACTAGCGGGAGGGATCGGGGAGCTGTTTTTT. Protein sequence: CASSRLAGGIGELFF.

This clonotype has only a few counts. Since a much larger clone is just one base distant, this may be a read error. V gene TRBV27 combines with J gene TRBJ2-5; D could derive from TRBD1 or TRBD2 (6 bases each). The germline CDR1 and CDR2 sequences are MNHEY and SMNVEV (reference sequence). The CDR3 is made up of 14 amino acids. V lost 5 bases and J 11 bases, leaving 21 bases between the germline ends. CDR3 sequence: CASSSIGGGDTQYF. The DNA of the CDR3 is TGTGCCAGCAGTAGCATCGGGGGCGGAGACACTCAGTACTTC.

This clonotype was seen many times. The chain links TRBV7-2 to TRBJ2-7; 8 bases line up with TRBD1. V dropped 2 bases and J dropped 7; count of bases not matched to a gene: 10. The CDR3 runs to 15 residues. Germline assignment: CDR1 SGHTA and CDR2 FQGNSA. CDR3 region: CASSLRPQGAGEQYF. The CDR3 DNA sequence: TGTGCCAGCAGCTTAAGACCGCAGGGGGCGGGGGAGCAGTACTTC.

This chain connects TRBV5-6 to TRBJ2-7; D is perhaps TRBD1 (6 bases). Trimming shortened V by 0 bases and J by 7 bases, and 11 bases separated the two germline ends. This CDR3 is 13 amino acids long. The germline V gene has CDR1 SGHDT and CDR2 YYEEEE. The CDR3 loop is CASSLGGLWEQYF. In nucleotides, the CDR3 is TGTGCCAGCAGCTTGGGGGGGCTCTGGGAGCAGTACTTC.

This clonotype was found a few times. The rearrangement uses TRBV6-5 and TRBJ1-6; D ambiguous. CDR1 is MNHEY and CDR2 is SVGAGI in the germline V gene. The CDR3 has 16 amino acids. The germline V and J ends were trimmed by 3 bases and 10 bases, with 19 bases remaining between them. CDR3 nucleotide sequence: TGTGCCAGCAGTTATTACCTCGGGCCCCCTCGGTCACCCCTCCACTTT. Protein sequence: CASSYYLGPPRSPLHF.

There are a few counts of this clonotype. The V call is TRBV6-1, the J call TRBJ2-2, with D tentatively TRBD2 (6 bases). The CDR3 is 15 residues long. Germline V CDR1 and CDR2: MNHNS, SASEGT. Between the trimmed V and J ends, which lost 5 bases and 3 bases, there was a span of 13 bases. Here the CDR3 DNA reads TGTGCCAGCAGTTCCGACCGGGAGTACACCGGGGAGCTGTTTTTT. Its protein is CASSSDREYTGELFF.

This clonotype was seen a handful of times. The rearrangement joins TRBV30 to TRBJ2-7, with D possibly being TRBD2 (5 bases). The CDR3 consists of 15 residues. CDR1 is GTSNPN and CDR2 is SVGIG in the germline V gene (reference sequence). The V gene lost 0 bases and the J gene lost 1 base, with 13 bases spanning the gap. In nucleotides, the CDR3 is TGTGCCTGGAGTGTTTTGTTGGCGGGTTCCTACGAGCAGTACTTC. This codes for CAWSVLLAGSYEQYF.

This clonotype came up many times. This chain connects TRBV6-1 to TRBJ1-1; maybe TRBD1 (6 bases). V lost 10 bases to trimming and J lost 1 base, with 13 bases between them. The V gene's germline CDR1 is MNHNS and CDR2 SASEGT. CDR3 length: 13 amino acids. The CDR3 sequence: CATSQGPNTEAFF. CDR3 DNA: TGTGCCACCTCTCAGGGGCCGAACACTGAAGCTTTCTTT.

CDR3 sequence reads: CASSYDGQGNYGYTF. CDR3 DNA sequence: TGTGCCAGCAGCTATGACGGACAGGGGAACTATGGCTACACCTTC. The chain uses TRBV9 and TRBJ1-2, with 9 bases fitting TRBD1. J was trimmed by 2 bases and V by 4 bases; bases with no gene match: 6. This CDR3 contains 15 residues. The germline V gene has CDR1 SGDLS and CDR2 YYNGEE.